This T cell receptor beta chain was retrieved from a study of blood T cells in healthy people across ages. In regard to this clonotype: Its cognate antigen is unknown.

Deletions cut 6 bases from V and 0 bases from J, with 15 bases between. The CDR3 runs 16 residues. Germline V gives CDR1 SEHNR, CDR2 FQNEAQ (reference sequence). Whole-study results and caveats: Diversity estimated from one million T cells was considered an underestimate. Donor CMV status, an unknown factor, possibly confounded changes in expanded clonotypes.

A second PCR, run for about 6 to 11 cycles, used a sample-barcoded 5' primer plus a J-beta primer mix. MiXCR, run by TCRdb on the 5' RACE reads, gives a single entry per CDR3 protein. The profile shows 1.5 million to 2 million distinct CDR3 sequences, around half of them singletons. The sequence was obtained from a woman aged 40 to 50 in good health. The rearrangement uses TRBV7-9 and TRBJ2-1; a possible D gene is TRBD1 (5 bases). The sequencing input was blood. In DNA form, the CDR3 reads TGTGCCAGCAGATCGCCAGGGCTCAGCTCCTACAATGAGCAGTTCTTC. Protein: CASRSPGLSSYNEQFF.